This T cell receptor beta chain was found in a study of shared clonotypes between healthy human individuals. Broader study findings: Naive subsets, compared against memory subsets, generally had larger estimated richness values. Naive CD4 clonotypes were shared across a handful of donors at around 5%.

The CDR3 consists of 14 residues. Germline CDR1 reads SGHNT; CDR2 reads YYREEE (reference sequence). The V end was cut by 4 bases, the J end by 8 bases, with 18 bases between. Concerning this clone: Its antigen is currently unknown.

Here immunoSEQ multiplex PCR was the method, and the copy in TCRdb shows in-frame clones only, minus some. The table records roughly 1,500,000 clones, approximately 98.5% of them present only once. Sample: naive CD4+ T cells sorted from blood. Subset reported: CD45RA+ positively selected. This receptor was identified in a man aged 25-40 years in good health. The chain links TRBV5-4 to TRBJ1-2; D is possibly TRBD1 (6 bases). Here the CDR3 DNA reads TGTGCCAGCAGCCTACCTCCGGGGGCAGGGGGCTACACCTTC. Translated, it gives CASSLPPGAGGYTF. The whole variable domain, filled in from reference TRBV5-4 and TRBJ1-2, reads ETGVTQSPTHLIKTRGQQVTLRCSSQSGHNTVSWYQQALGQGPQFIFQYYREEENGRGNFPPRFSGLQFPNYSSELNVNALELDDSALYLCASSLPPGAGGYTFGSGTRLTVV.